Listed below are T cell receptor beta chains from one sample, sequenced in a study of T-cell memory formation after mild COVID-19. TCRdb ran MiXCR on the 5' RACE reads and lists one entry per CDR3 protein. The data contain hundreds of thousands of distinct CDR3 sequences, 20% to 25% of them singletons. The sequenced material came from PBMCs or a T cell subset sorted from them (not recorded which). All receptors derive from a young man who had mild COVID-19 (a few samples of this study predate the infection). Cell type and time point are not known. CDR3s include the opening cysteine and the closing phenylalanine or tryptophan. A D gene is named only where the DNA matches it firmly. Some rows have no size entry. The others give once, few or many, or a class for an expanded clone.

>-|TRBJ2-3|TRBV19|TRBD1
CASRSGTGEGTDTQYF
TGTGCCAGTAGGAGTGGGACAGGCGAGGGGACAGATACGCAGTATTTT
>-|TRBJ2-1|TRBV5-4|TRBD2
CASSRTSGAYNEQFF
TGTGCCAGCAGCCGGACTAGCGGGGCCTACAATGAGCAGTTCTTC
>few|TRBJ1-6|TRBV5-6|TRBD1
CASVRWGQGETPLHF
TGTGCCAGCGTCCGATGGGGACAGGGGGAGACACCCCTCCACTTT
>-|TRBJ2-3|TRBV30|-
CAWTQGQDTQYF
TGTGCCTGGACCCAGGGACAAGATACGCAGTATTTT
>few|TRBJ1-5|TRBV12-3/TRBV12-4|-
CASSPLGIGNQPQHF
TGTGCCAGCAGCCCCTTGGGGATCGGCAATCAGCCCCAGCATTTT
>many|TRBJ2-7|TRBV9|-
CASSGYVSGEQYF
TGTGCCAGCAGCGGGTACGTTAGTGGCGAGCAGTACTTC
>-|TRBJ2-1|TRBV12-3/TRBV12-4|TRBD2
CASNVGTPSGGGDEQFF
TGTGCCAGCAATGTCGGCACGCCTAGCGGGGGAGGGGATGAGCAGTTCTTC
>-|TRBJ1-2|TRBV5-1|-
CASSLEGFDGYTF
TGCGCCAGCAGCTTGGAAGGGTTTGATGGCTACACCTTC
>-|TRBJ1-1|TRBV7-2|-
CASSLLYVEAFF
TGTGCCAGCAGCTTACTATACGTAGAAGCTTTCTTT
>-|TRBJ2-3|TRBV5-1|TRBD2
CASSTEGRTSGGPTDTQYF
TGCGCCAGCAGCACGGAGGGCAGGACTAGCGGGGGTCCCACAGATACGCAGTATTTT
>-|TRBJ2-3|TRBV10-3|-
CAISSRASTDTQYF
TGTGCCATCAGTAGCAGGGCTAGCACAGATACGCAGTATTTT
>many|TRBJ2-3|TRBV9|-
CASSVASSSTDTQYF
TGTGCCAGCAGCGTAGCATCATCTAGCACAGATACGCAGTATTTT
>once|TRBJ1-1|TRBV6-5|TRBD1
CASSHLGTGGTEAFF
TGTGCCAGCAGTCACCTAGGGACAGGGGGCACTGAAGCTTTCTTT
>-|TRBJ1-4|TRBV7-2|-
CASSLGRREEKLFF
TGTGCCAGCAGCTTAGGGCGTAGGGAGGAAAAACTGTTTTTT
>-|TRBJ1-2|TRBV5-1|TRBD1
CASGPGGSSLNYGYTF
TGCGCCAGCGGACCAGGGGGTTCGTCCCTGAACTATGGCTACACCTTC
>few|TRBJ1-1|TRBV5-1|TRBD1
CASSSRTGGADTEAFF
TGCGCCAGCAGCTCCAGGACAGGGGGCGCGGACACTGAAGCTTTCTTT
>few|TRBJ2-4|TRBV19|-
CASSEGAKNIQYF
TGTGCCAGTAGTGAGGGTGCCAAAAACATTCAGTACTTC
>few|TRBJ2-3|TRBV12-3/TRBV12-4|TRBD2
CASRAGGPDTQYF
TGTGCCAGCAGGGCGGGGGGGCCAGATACGCAGTATTTT
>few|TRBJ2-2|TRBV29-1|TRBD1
CSVGQAFNTGELFF
TGCAGCGTCGGACAGGCCTTTAACACCGGGGAGCTGTTTTTT
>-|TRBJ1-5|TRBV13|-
CASSLALEGMSNQPQHF
TGTGCCAGCAGCTTAGCGTTGGAGGGAATGAGCAATCAGCCCCAGCATTTT
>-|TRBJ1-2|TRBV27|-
CASSLGGRNGYTF
TGTGCCAGCAGTTTAGGGGGGCGAAATGGCTACACCTTC
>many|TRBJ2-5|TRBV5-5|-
CASSSRGGAETQYF
TGTGCCAGCAGCTCGAGGGGGGGCGCAGAGACCCAGTACTTC
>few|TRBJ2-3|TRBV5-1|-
CASSSISTDTQYF
TGCGCCAGCAGCTCGATTAGCACAGATACGCAGTATTTT
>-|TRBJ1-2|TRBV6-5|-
CASSWSRSNGYTF
TGTGCCAGCAGTTGGAGCAGATCTAATGGCTACACCTTC
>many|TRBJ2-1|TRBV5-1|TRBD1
CASSFTGQGINEQFF
TGCGCCAGCAGCTTTACGGGACAGGGTATCAATGAGCAGTTCTTC
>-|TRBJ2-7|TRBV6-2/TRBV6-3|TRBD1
CASSYRGRGYEQYF
TGTGCCAGCAGTTACCGCGGCAGGGGGTACGAGCAGTACTTC
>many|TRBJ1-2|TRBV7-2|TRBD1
CASSLARDRNYGYTF
TGTGCCAGCAGCTTAGCCCGGGACAGGAACTATGGCTACACCTTC
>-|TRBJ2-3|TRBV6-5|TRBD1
CASSYSPDRGHTQYF
TGTGCCAGCAGTTACTCCCCTGACAGGGGCCATACGCAGTATTTT
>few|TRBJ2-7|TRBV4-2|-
CASSQRTGISYEQYF
TGTGCCAGCAGCCAAAGGACTGGAATCTCCTACGAGCAGTACTTC
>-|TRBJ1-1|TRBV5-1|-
CASSLALLGGTEAFF
TGCGCCAGCAGCTTGGCCCTATTAGGCGGCACTGAAGCTTTCTTT
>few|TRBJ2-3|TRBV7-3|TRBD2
CASSFDSGGADTQYF
TGTGCCAGCAGCTTCGATAGCGGGGGGGCGGATACGCAGTATTTT
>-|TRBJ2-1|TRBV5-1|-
CASSLKPDWVNEQFF
TGCGCCAGCAGCTTGAAGCCCGACTGGGTGAATGAGCAGTTCTTC
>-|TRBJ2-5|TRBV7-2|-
CASSLGVGALQYF
TGTGCCAGCAGCTTGGGTGTGGGGGCGCTTCAGTACTTC
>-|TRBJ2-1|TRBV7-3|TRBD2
CASSPAGGLPGNEQFF
TGTGCCAGCAGCCCAGCGGGGGGACTCCCTGGGAATGAGCAGTTCTTC
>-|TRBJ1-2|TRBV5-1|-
CASRKVISYGYTF
TGCGCCAGCAGGAAAGTTATCTCCTATGGCTACACCTTC
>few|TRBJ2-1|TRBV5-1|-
CASSPGLATYNEQFF
TGCGCCAGCAGCCCCGGACTGGCAACCTACAATGAGCAGTTCTTC
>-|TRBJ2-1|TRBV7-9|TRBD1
CASSSLLGTGSYNEQFF
TGTGCCAGCAGCTCTCTCCTTGGGACAGGCAGCTACAATGAGCAGTTCTTC
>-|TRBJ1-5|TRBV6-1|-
CASSESWGAYQPQHF
TGTGCCAGCAGCGAGAGTTGGGGGGCGTATCAGCCCCAGCATTTT
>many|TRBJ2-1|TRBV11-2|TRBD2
CASSSPLSGGFDNEQFF
TGTGCCAGCAGCTCCCCTCTGAGCGGGGGATTCGACAATGAGCAGTTCTTC
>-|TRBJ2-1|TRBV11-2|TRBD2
CASSMLTSGVYNEQFF
TGTGCCAGCAGCATGTTGACTAGCGGGGTTTACAATGAGCAGTTCTTC
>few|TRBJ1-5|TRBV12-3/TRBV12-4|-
CASSSDLESRYNQPQHF
TGTGCCAGCAGTTCCGATTTGGAGTCCCGATACAATCAGCCCCAGCATTTT
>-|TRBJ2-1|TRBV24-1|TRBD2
CATNSPSGGREQFF
TGTGCCACCAATAGTCCTAGCGGGGGGAGGGAGCAGTTCTTC
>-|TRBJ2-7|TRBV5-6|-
CASRLSGSPYEQYF
TGTGCCAGCAGATTATCAGGGAGCCCCTACGAGCAGTACTTC
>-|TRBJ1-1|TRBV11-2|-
CASSLGWGVEAFF
TGTGCCAGCAGCTTGGGATGGGGGGTTGAAGCTTTCTTT
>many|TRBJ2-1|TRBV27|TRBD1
CASSFGTGHYNEQFF
TGTGCCAGCAGTTTTGGGACAGGCCACTACAATGAGCAGTTCTTC
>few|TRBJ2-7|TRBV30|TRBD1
CAWSVQGEQYF
TGTGCCTGGAGTGTACAGGGGGAGCAGTACTTC
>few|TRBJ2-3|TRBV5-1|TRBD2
CASSSTSGGAADTQYF
TGCGCCAGCAGCTCGACTAGCGGGGGGGCGGCAGATACGCAGTATTTT
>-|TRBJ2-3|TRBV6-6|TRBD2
CASSSGLAMSTDTQYF
TGTGCCAGCAGTTCGGGACTAGCGATGAGCACAGATACGCAGTATTTT
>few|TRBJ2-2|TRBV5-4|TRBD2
CASSSGLAGSRGELFF
TGTGCCAGCAGCTCCGGACTAGCGGGGTCCCGCGGGGAGCTGTTTTTT
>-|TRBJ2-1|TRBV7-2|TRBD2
CASSLAGGISNEQFF
TGTGCCAGCAGCTTAGCGGGGGGGATTTCTAATGAGCAGTTCTTC
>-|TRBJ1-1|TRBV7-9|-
CASSWAGRTEAFF
TGTGCCAGCAGCTGGGCAGGGAGGACTGAAGCTTTCTTT
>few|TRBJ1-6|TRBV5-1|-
CASSSGGQSSYNSPLHF
TGCGCCAGCAGCTCCGGGGGGCAGAGCTCCTATAATTCACCCCTCCACTTT